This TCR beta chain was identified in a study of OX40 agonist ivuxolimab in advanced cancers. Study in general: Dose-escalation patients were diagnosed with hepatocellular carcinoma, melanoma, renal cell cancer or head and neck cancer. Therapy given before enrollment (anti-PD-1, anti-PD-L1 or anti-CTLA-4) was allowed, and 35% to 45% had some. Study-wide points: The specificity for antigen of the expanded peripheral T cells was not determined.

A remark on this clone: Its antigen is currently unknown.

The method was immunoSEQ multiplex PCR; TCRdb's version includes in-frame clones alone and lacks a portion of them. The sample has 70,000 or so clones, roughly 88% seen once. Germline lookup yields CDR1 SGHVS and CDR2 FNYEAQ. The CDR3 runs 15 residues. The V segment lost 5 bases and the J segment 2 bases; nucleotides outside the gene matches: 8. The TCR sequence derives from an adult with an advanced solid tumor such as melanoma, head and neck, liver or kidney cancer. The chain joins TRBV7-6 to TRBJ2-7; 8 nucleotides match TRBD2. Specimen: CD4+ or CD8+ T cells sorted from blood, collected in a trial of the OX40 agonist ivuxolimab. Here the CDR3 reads CASSPRPGGAYEQYF. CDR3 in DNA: TGTGCCAGCAGCCCTCGTCCGGGGGGGGCCTACGAGCAGTACTTC.